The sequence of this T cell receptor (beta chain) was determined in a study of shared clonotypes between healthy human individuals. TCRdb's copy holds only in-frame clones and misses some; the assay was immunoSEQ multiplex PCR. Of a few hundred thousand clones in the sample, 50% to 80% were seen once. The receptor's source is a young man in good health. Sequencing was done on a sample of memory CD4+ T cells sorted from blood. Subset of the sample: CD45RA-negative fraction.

The CDR3: CASSLDTRQAAEQFF. The CDR3 nucleotides are TGTGCCAGCAGCTTGGATACGAGACAGGCGGCTGAGCAGTTCTTC. The V call is TRBV7-9, the J call TRBJ2-1; the D gene is possibly TRBD1 (6 bases). The length of the CDR3 is 15 residues. Trimming cost V 3 bases and J 9 bases, with 18 bases left between them. Looked up from germline, CDR1 is SEHNR and CDR2 is FQNEAQ (reference sequence).